The 32 T cell receptor beta chains below all came from one sample that was sequenced in a study of blood T cell repertoires in COVID-19. TCRdb's table, derived via immunoSEQ multiplex PCR, lists solely in-frame clones and lacks some. This table holds about 350,000 clones, about 92% found once. Sequenced material: peripheral blood. These TCRs come from a woman aged 60-75 years with COVID-19, enrolled during active disease.

The chain combines TRBV6-2 or TRBV6-3 with TRBJ2-2; no clear D. V lost 4 bases and J 0 bases, leaving 12 bases between the germline ends. Per the germline V gene, CDR1 is MNHEY and CDR2 is SVGEGT. The CDR3 runs to 16 residues. CDR3 sequence reads: CASSLGITPNTGELFF. CDR3 in DNA: TGTGCCAGCAGTTTGGGCATCACCCCGAACACCGGGGAGCTGTTTTTT.

V is TRBV25-1 and J is TRBJ1-4; TRBD1 matches at 8 bases. Germline values: CDR1 MGHDK, CDR2 SYGVNS. Trimming cost V 5 bases and J 1 base; bases outside gene matches: 3. CDR3 length: 15 residues. The CDR3 nucleotides are TGTGCCAGCAGTTTGGACAGGGAAACTAATGAAAAACTGTTTTTT. Amino acids: CASSLDRETNEKLFF.

The gene calls are TRBV7-9 and TRBJ2-5; D is perhaps TRBD1 (6 bases). V dropped 1 base and J dropped 5 bases, with 14 bases sitting between them. The CDR3 is 15 residues long. CDR1 is SEHNR, CDR2 FQNEAQ, per germline (reference sequence). CDR3 loop: CASSLGDGGWETQYF. DNA for the CDR3: TGTGCCAGCAGCTTAGGAGATGGGGGCTGGGAGACCCAGTACTTC.

The rearrangement links TRBV19 to TRBJ2-1, with a tentative D call TRBD1 (6 bases). Deletions cut 7 bases from V and 0 bases from J, with 13 bases between. The V gene's germline CDR1 is LNHDA and CDR2 SQIVND (reference sequence). There are 15 residues in the CDR3. CDR3 nucleotides: TGTGCCAGTACCTCAGGGGAGAGCTCCTACAATGAGCAGTTCTTC. It is translated as CASTSGESSYNEQFF. Full variable domain (remainder filled in from reference TRBV19 and TRBJ2-1): DGGITQSPKYLFRKEGQNVTLSCEQNLNHDAMYWYRQDPGQGLRLIYYSQIVNDFQKGDIAEGYSVSREKKESFPLTVTSAQKNPTAFYLCASTSGESSYNEQFFGPGTRLTVL.

The V call is TRBV25-1, the J call TRBJ1-6; D may be TRBD1 (5 bases). Trimming stripped 4 bases from V and 7 bases from J, with 11 bases between. In germline, CDR1 is MGHDK, CDR2 SYGVNS. This CDR3 comprises 14 residues. The CDR3 region is CASSVARANSPLHF. DNA of the CDR3: TGTGCCAGCAGTGTGGCCAGGGCCAATTCACCCCTCCACTTT.

The V gene is TRBV4-2, the J gene TRBJ1-5; D call uncertain. Germline values: CDR1 LGHNA, CDR2 YNFKEQ. The CDR3 sequence is 15 residues long. V lost 4 bases and J lost 5, with 15 bases in between. CDR3 region: CASSREGGVDQPQHF. The CDR3 DNA follows: TGTGCCAGCAGCCGGGAGGGTGGGGTGGATCAGCCCCAGCATTTT.

V is TRBV3-1 (or the pseudogene TRBV3-2) and J is TRBJ1-4; 7 bases match TRBD1. Germline V gives CDR1 LGHDT, CDR2 YNNKEL (reference sequence). V lost 4 bases, J lost 2 bases, and 1 base stayed unmatched. This CDR3 comprises 14 residues. The CDR3 reads CASSPDRTNEKLFF. For the CDR3, the DNA is TGTGCCAGCAGCCCGGACAGGACTAATGAAAAACTGTTTTTT.

This clone has only one observation. V usage is TRBV12-5 and J usage is TRBJ2-3; 9 positions match TRBD2. This CDR3 region has 14 residues. After removal of 4 bases from V and 6 bases from J, the junction contained 5 bases not matched to a gene. Germline assignment: CDR1 LGHNT and CDR2 FRNRAP. CDR3 nucleotides: TGTGCTAGTGGTTCTAGCGGGGTCTCGGATACGCAGTATTTT. Its protein is CASGSSGVSDTQYF.

The gene calls are TRBV4-1 and TRBJ1-1, with 7 bases that match TRBD1. The CDR3 contains 17 residues. The V gene's germline CDR1 is MGHRA and CDR2 YSYEKL. V lost 0 bases, J lost 0 bases, and 7 bases stayed unmatched. The CDR3 nucleotides read TGCGCCAGCAGCCAAGATGCCCTGACAGGGATGAACACTGAAGCTTTCTTT. This translates into CASSQDALTGMNTEAFF.

The chain couples TRBV5-8 to TRBJ1-1; 7 bases fit TRBD1. V lost 6 bases to trimming and J lost 0 bases; unmatched junction nucleotides: 8. The length of the CDR3 is 15 residues. The germline gives CDR1 SGHTS, CDR2 YDEGEE. CDR3 nucleotides: TGTGCCAGCACCACTTGGGACAGCTTGAACACTGAAGCTTTCTTT. Amino acids: CASTTWDSLNTEAFF.

This chain connects TRBV2 to TRBJ1-3, with D perhaps TRBD1 (5 bases). This CDR3 contains 16 residues. V was shortened by 2 bases and J by 2 bases, with 13 bases between the two germline ends. CDR1 is SNHLY, CDR2 FYNNEI, per germline. The CDR3 region has the DNA TGTGCCAGCAGTGAAAACCAGGCAGGGACTGGAAACACCATATATTTT. This gives the protein CASSENQAGTGNTIYF.

The chain couples TRBV4-2 to TRBJ1-6; possibly TRBD1 for D (5 bases). CDR3 length equals 14 residues. The germline V and J ends were trimmed by 5 bases and 9 bases, with 14 bases remaining between them. Germline lookup yields CDR1 LGHNA and CDR2 YNFKEQ. The CDR3 bases are TGTGCCAGCAGCGAAACAGGAGACAGTTCACCCCTCCACTTT. Encoded protein: CASSETGDSSPLHF.

The V gene is TRBV4-2, the J gene TRBJ2-7, with 12 bases fitting TRBD2. CDR1 is LGHNA and CDR2 is YNFKEQ in the germline V gene. CDR3 length: 14 residues. The J segment lost 4 bases and the V segment lost 3 bases, leaving 1 base of the junction unmatched. The CDR3 DNA reads TGTGCCAGCAGCCAGGGGACTAGCGGGTACGAGCAGTACTTC. Its translation is CASSQGTSGYEQYF.

This clone occurred a few times. The V and J genes are TRBV25-1 and TRBJ1-1, with D unclear. V lost 6 bases and J lost 4, with 9 bases in between. The CDR3 is 12 amino acids. Looked up from germline, CDR1 is MGHDK and CDR2 is SYGVNS. DNA for the CDR3: TGTGCCAGCAGCTTAACGGGCACTGAAGCTTTCTTT. This encodes CASSLTGTEAFF. The whole variable domain, filled in from reference TRBV25-1 and TRBJ1-1, reads EADIYQTPRYLVIGTGKKITLECSQTMGHDKMYWYQQDPGMELHLIHYSYGVNSTEKGDLSSESTVSRIRTEHFPLTLESARPSHTSQYLCASSLTGTEAFFGQGTRLTVV.

CDR3 nucleotides: TGTGCCAGCGCCGTACAGGGGAATGGTCTTTCACCCCTCCACTTT. It codes for CASAVQGNGLSPLHF. V usage is TRBV28 and J usage is TRBJ1-6; TRBD1 agrees at 7 bases. CDR3 length: 15 amino acids. Germline V gene lookup returns CDR1 MDHEN and CDR2 SYDVKM. V lost 8 bases and J lost 9; bases outside the gene matches: 13.

The gene calls are TRBV12-3 or TRBV12-4 and TRBJ1-5; 8 bases fit TRBD1. V dropped 3 bases and J dropped 15; count of bases not matched to a gene: 10. This CDR3 comprises 13 residues. CDR3 DNA sequence: TGTGCCAGCAGTTTGGGCGAACAGGGGGGGTTGCATTTT. Residues: CASSLGEQGGLHF.

The J gene is TRBJ2-7, the V gene TRBV7-9; D is unclear. The germline V gene has CDR1 SEHNR and CDR2 FQNEAQ (reference sequence). There are 14 residues in the CDR3. V was clipped by 1 base and J by 0 bases, with 7 bases between them. As DNA, the CDR3 is TGTGCCAGCAGCTTAGATGGCAGCTCCTACGAGCAGTACTTC. This gives the protein CASSLDGSSYEQYF.

The chain uses TRBV5-1 and TRBJ1-2; TRBD1 aligns across 8 bases. The CDR3 sequence is 13 residues long. V shed 2 bases, J shed 9 bases, and the junction held 6 bases outside the gene matches. Germline V gene sequence: CDR1 SGHRS, CDR2 YFSETQ. The CDR3 sequence: CASSFWTGQSYTF. CDR3 coding DNA: TGCGCCAGCAGCTTCTGGACAGGGCAGAGCTACACCTTC.

V and J are TRBV3-1 (or the pseudogene TRBV3-2) and TRBJ1-2; the D gene is possibly TRBD1 (5 bases). In germline, CDR1 is LGHDT, CDR2 YNNKEL (reference sequence). V lost 1 base to trimming and J lost 14 bases, with 11 bases between them. This CDR3 has 11 residues. CDR3 nucleotide sequence: TGTGCCAGCAGCCAAGCCGGGGGGACGACCTTC. Residues: CASSQAGGTTF.

A single count supports this clone. V gene TRBV6-5 combines with J gene TRBJ1-1; TRBD1 matches 8 bases. Per germline, CDR1 MNHEY and CDR2 SVGAGI. J gave up 4 bases and V 7 bases, and 11 bases lay outside the gene matches. This CDR3 is built from 15 residues. In DNA form, the CDR3 reads TGTGCCAGCACCAACCCCCGACAGGGGTCCACTGAAGCTTTCTTT. This codes for CASTNPRQGSTEAFF.

The chain carries TRBV18 and TRBJ1-1; D is unresolved. CDR3 size: 15 residues. Germline assignment: CDR1 KGHSH and CDR2 LQKENI. With 3 bases removed from V and 10 bases from J, the gap between germline ends came to 21 bases. Written as DNA, the CDR3 is TGTGCCAGCTCACCCCCAGGCGTTTATGGCCAAGGAGCTTTCTTT. Translating gives CASSPPGVYGQGAFF.

This sequence joins TRBV7-3 and TRBJ2-2; TRBD2 matches 12 bases. This CDR3 contains 16 residues. The germline V gene encodes CDR1 SGHTA and CDR2 FQGTGA. V lost 5 bases to trimming and J lost 6 bases; unmatched junction nucleotides: 7. CDR3: CASSPRLAGVAGELFF. In DNA form, the CDR3 reads TGTGCCAGCAGCCCGAGACTAGCGGGGGTCGCCGGGGAGCTGTTTTTT.

This chain uses TRBV10-1 with TRBJ2-2; 7 bases are shared with TRBD1. This CDR3 comprises 15 residues. Per germline, CDR1 WNHNN and CDR2 SYGVQD (reference sequence). J gave up 6 bases and V 6 bases, and 10 bases lay outside the gene matches. CDR3 region: CASRTGTRYPGELFF. Written as DNA, the CDR3 is TGCGCCAGCAGGACAGGGACCCGTTATCCCGGGGAGCTGTTTTTT.

The V and J genes are TRBV27 and TRBJ1-3; D is perhaps TRBD1 (6 bases). Germline V gene data show CDR1 as MNHEY and CDR2 as SMNVEV (reference sequence). Trimming took 5 bases from V and 0 from J, leaving 8 bases between them. The CDR3 spans 14 residues. The CDR3 sequence: CASSGGFSGNTIYF. CDR3 DNA sequence: TGTGCCAGCAGTGGGGGCTTCTCTGGAAACACCATATATTTT.

The V and J genes are TRBV6-5 and TRBJ1-2; 8 bases line up with TRBD1. CDR3 length equals 14 residues. Germline V gene sequence: CDR1 MNHEY, CDR2 SVGAGI. The junction had 10 bases not matched to a gene; V was cut back by 6 bases and J by 7 bases. This CDR3 is CASRGTGRTIGYTF. CDR3 DNA sequence: TGTGCCAGCAGGGGGACAGGAAGGACTATTGGCTACACCTTC.

The chain recombines TRBV24-1 with TRBJ2-7, with 10 nucleotides matching TRBD1. This CDR3 has 14 amino acids. V lost 5 bases to trimming and J lost 4 bases; unmatched junction nucleotides: 4. Germline V gene lookup returns CDR1 KGHDR and CDR2 SFDVKD. CDR3 in amino acids: CATSGGQGIYEQYF. The CDR3, as DNA: TGTGCCACCAGTGGGGGACAGGGGATATACGAGCAGTACTTC.

The rearrangement links TRBV7-3 to TRBJ2-5; TRBD2 aligns across 11 bases. V lost 3 bases, J lost 4 bases, and 4 bases stayed unmatched. The CDR3 runs 15 residues. Germline CDR1 reads SGHTA; CDR2 reads FQGTGA. The CDR3 is CASSFSLAGGETQYF. Here the CDR3 DNA reads TGTGCCAGCAGCTTCTCCCTAGCGGGGGGAGAGACCCAGTACTTC.

This chain joins TRBV6-6 and TRBJ1-3; 7 nucleotides align to TRBD1. The CDR3 covers 16 residues. Losses at the gene ends were 4 bases for V and 4 bases for J; bases not matched to a gene: 10. Germline V lookup: CDR1 MNHNY, CDR2 SVGAGI (reference sequence). The CDR3 DNA follows: TGTGCCAGCAGTTCCTCGACAGGGAATTTCGGAAACACCATATATTTT. Protein: CASSSSTGNFGNTIYF.

The chain couples TRBV6-1 to TRBJ2-3, with 12 bases matching TRBD2. There are 18 residues in the CDR3. The germline CDR1 and CDR2 sequences are MNHNS and SASEGT. V lost 4 bases, J lost 3 bases, and 11 bases stayed unmatched. The chain's CDR3 is CASSATSSGGAWTDTQYF. The DNA for the CDR3 is TGTGCCAGCAGTGCAACTTCTAGCGGGGGGGCCTGGACAGATACGCAGTATTTT.

The chain carries TRBV7-9 and TRBJ2-7; 9 bases are a match to TRBD1. Germline assignment: CDR1 SEHNR and CDR2 FQNEAQ (reference sequence). V gave up 4 bases and J gave up 6 bases; unmatched junction bases: 10. The CDR3 has 15 residues. CDR3 sequence: CASSSRDRVLGEQYF. The CDR3 DNA follows: TGTGCCAGCAGCTCCCGGGACAGGGTATTGGGCGAGCAGTACTTC.

V usage is TRBV3-1 (or the pseudogene TRBV3-2) and J usage is TRBJ2-2; 16 nucleotides align to TRBD2. Germline loops: CDR1 LGHDT, CDR2 YNNKEL (reference sequence). There are 18 residues in the CDR3. With V trimmed by 4 bases and J by 4 bases, 6 bases remained unmatched. CDR3 loop: CASSPGLAGGRVTGELFF. DNA of the CDR3: TGTGCCAGCAGCCCGGGACTAGCGGGGGGGCGGGTCACCGGGGAGCTGTTTTTT.

The chain recombines TRBV6-5 with TRBJ2-5; 9 positions match TRBD2. The germline gives CDR1 MNHEY, CDR2 SVGAGI. The CDR3 spans 15 residues. V gave up 0 bases and J gave up 4 bases; unmatched junction bases: 3. The CDR3 protein is CASSYSRGGRETQYF. The CDR3 DNA reads TGTGCCAGCAGTTACTCGCGGGGGGGCCGAGAGACCCAGTACTTC.